Following are 12 T cell receptor beta chains from one sample sequenced in a study of shared clonotypes between healthy human individuals. Using immunoSEQ multiplex PCR, the repertoire was profiled, and TCRdb retains in-frame clones only, with some absent. The table records approximately 480,000 clones, 60% to 80% of them present only once. The sample consisted of PBMCs. The source is a woman aged 40 to 49 in good health. Some clones in this sample may be carry-over from other donors' samples.

V gene TRBV7-2 combines with J gene TRBJ1-5; TRBD1 matches at 8 bases. V shed 4 bases and J 6 bases; nucleotides not matched to a gene: 5. The CDR3 is made up of 14 amino acids. The germline V gene encodes CDR1 SGHTA and CDR2 FQGNSA. For the CDR3, the DNA is TGTGCCAGCAGCTCCCAGGGGGCTGGTCAGCCCCAGCATTTT. This translates into CASSSQGAGQPQHF.

The sample holds many counts of this clone. The chain employs TRBV6-1 and TRBJ2-1, with 10 bases that match TRBD1. V lost 6 bases, J lost 8 bases, and 10 bases stayed unmatched. The CDR3 totals 15 residues. Germline lookup yields CDR1 MNHNS and CDR2 SASEGT. CDR3 DNA sequence: TGTGCCAGCAGCGCTGGGACAGGGGAGACGGATGAGCAGTTCTTC. The encoded protein is CASSAGTGETDEQFF.

The rearrangement joins TRBV2 to TRBJ1-6; no firm D call. Germline CDR1 SNHLY, CDR2 FYNNEI. Trimming removed 3 bases from V and 6 bases from J, with 6 bases in between. The CDR3 is 13 amino acids. The CDR3 region is CASSDEANSPLHF. In DNA, the CDR3 is TGTGCCAGCAGTGATGAGGCTAATTCACCCCTCCACTTT.

The CDR3 is CASSPRRDTEAFF. CDR3 nucleotides: TGTGCCAGCAGCCCCAGGAGGGACACTGAAGCTTTCTTT. The V call is TRBV7-2, the J call TRBJ1-1; D is undetermined. V was pared by 5 bases and J by 3 bases, with 10 bases between. Germline values: CDR1 SGHTA, CDR2 FQGNSA. The CDR3 runs 13 residues.

The rearrangement links TRBV2 to TRBJ2-1, with D perhaps matching TRBD1 (7 bases). Germline values: CDR1 SNHLY, CDR2 FYNNEI. V gave up 7 bases and J gave up 12 bases, with 16 bases separating them. The CDR3 has 12 residues. As DNA, the CDR3 is TGTGCCAGCACCCCGACAGGGAGGAGGCAGTTCTTC. Residues: CASTPTGRRQFF.

The J gene is TRBJ1-5, the V gene TRBV19, with D unclear. V was cut by 3 bases and J by 11 bases, with 14 bases left in between. The germline CDR1 and CDR2 sequences are LNHDA and SQIVND (reference sequence). This CDR3 region has 13 residues. The chain's CDR3 is CASSIRPLVAQHF. The CDR3 region has the DNA TGTGCCAGTAGTATCAGGCCCCTGGTGGCCCAGCATTTT.

This chain links TRBV1 with TRBJ2-7; TRBD2 is taken as the D call from the table, unchecked against the DNA. TRBV1 is tagged as a pseudogene. The CDR3 spans 16 residues. The CDR3 region is CTSSRGGSGSRYEQYF. For the CDR3, the DNA is TGCACCAGCAGCCGAGGGGGTAGCGGGAGTAGGTACGAGCAGTACTTC.

The genes are TRBV5-1 and TRBJ2-5; D might be TRBD1 or TRBD2, each matching 5 bases. Germline-derived CDR1 and CDR2 are SGHRS and YFSETQ. This CDR3 has 15 residues. Between the trimmed V and J ends, which lost 5 bases and 4 bases, there was a span of 18 bases. The CDR3 nucleotides are TGCGCCAGCAGGCCCCTCCCGGGGCCGGGAGAGACCCAGTACTTC. Its protein is CASRPLPGPGETQYF.

J is TRBJ2-2 and V is TRBV15; unclear D gene. CDR1 is LNHNV and CDR2 is YYDKDF in the germline V gene (reference sequence). V dropped 3 bases and J dropped 4 bases, with 9 bases sitting between them. CDR3 length: 14 residues. CDR3 DNA: TGTGCCACCAGCAGGTCTAAAGGCACCGGGGAGCTGTTTTTT. This sequence encodes CATSRSKGTGELFF.

This rearrangement joins TRBV5-8 to TRBJ2-1; 7 nucleotides match TRBD1. Germline CDR1 SGHTS, CDR2 YDEGEE. V lost 3 bases and J lost 5; bases outside the gene matches: 5. The CDR3 loop spans 14 amino acids. CDR3 sequence (DNA): TGTGCCAGCAGCTCACAGGGGTGGGACAATGAGCAGTTCTTC. Its translation: CASSSQGWDNEQFF.

This rearrangement joins TRBV9 to TRBJ2-1; D remains ambiguous. Germline CDR1 is SGDLS and CDR2 is YYNGEE. V lost 6 bases to trimming and J lost 0 bases, with 16 bases between them. This CDR3 has 16 amino acids. CDR3 protein: CASNPRHSSSYNEQFF. The CDR3 nucleotides are TGTGCCAGCAACCCCAGGCACTCGAGCTCCTACAATGAGCAGTTCTTC.

This chain connects TRBV15 to TRBJ1-5; a possible D gene is TRBD1 (6 bases). The length of the CDR3 is 12 residues. Germline V CDR1 and CDR2: LNHNV, YYDKDF (reference sequence). The V end was cut by 8 bases, the J end by 5 bases, with 10 bases between. DNA for the CDR3: TGTGCCACCGCACAGGGAGATCAGCCCCAGCATTTT. Protein sequence: CATAQGDQPQHF.